This TCR beta chain was identified in a study of identical twins. After template switching added a universal primer site, the resulting cDNA carried unique molecular identifiers. TCRdb reprocessed the 5' RACE reads with MiXCR, giving one entry per CDR3 protein. The table shows under 350,000 distinct CDR3 sequences, with roughly 10% occurring only once. Study outcomes and limitations: While abundant cord blood beta clonotypes carried fewer insertions, memory repertoires showed no such pattern.

The CDR3 length is 18 residues. V dropped 5 bases and J dropped 4 bases, with 27 bases sitting between them. Germline V lookup: CDR1 SGHAT, CDR2 FQDESV (reference sequence). The table lists this clonotype with a few counts. Its antigen is as yet unknown. The sample also formed part of further work on yellow fever vaccine responses in identical twins. This second study says: After vaccination, twins' T cell response reportedly seemed partly convergent, partly personalized.

Sequenced: CD8+ T cells sorted from blood. This sequence originates from a young woman in good health. V usage is TRBV11-1 and J usage is TRBJ2-7, with D tentatively TRBD2 (6 bases). The CDR3 DNA reads TGTGCCAGCAGCACACTGACTAGTTCACGCGGCTCTTGGTACGAGCAGTACTTC. Its protein is CASSTLTSSRGSWYEQYF.